Listed below are T cell receptor beta chains from one sample, sequenced in a study of naive and memory T cell subsets. In TCRdb, the UMI-ligation and nested PCR reads were re-called with MiXCR into one record per CDR3 protein. The table has roughly 140,000 distinct CDR3 sequences, about a sixth seen once. Sequencing input: naive CD4+ T cells from blood. The receptors were gathered from a human donor in good health. Both conserved end residues are part of each CDR3. A D gene is named only where the DNA matches it firmly. Where a row states a size, it is once, few, many or the class of an expanded clone; other rows omit it.

>TRBJ2-1|.|TRBV24-1|.
TGTGCCACCAGTGATCCTTCGGGCCATGAGCAGTTCTTC
CATSDPSGHEQFF
>TRBJ2-1|TRBD1|TRBV29-1|few
TGCAGCGTTGTAGACAGGGGCCTTTACAATGAGCAGTTCTTC
CSVVDRGLYNEQFF
>TRBJ2-6|TRBD2|TRBV28|many
TGTGCCAGCAGGCGGACTAGCGGGAGTCTAAGTGGGGCCAACGTCCTGACTTTC
CASRRTSGSLSGANVLTF
>TRBJ2-3|.|TRBV10-3|few
TGTGCCATCAGTGACGGATCGTCTGGGGTTTCAGATACGCAGTATTTT
CAISDGSSGVSDTQYF
>TRBJ2-7|.|TRBV20-1|few
TGCAGTGCTAGAGGCGACTCGGGCCTCTCCTACGAGCAGTACTTC
CSARGDSGLSYEQYF
>TRBJ2-3|.|TRBV20-1|.
TGCAGTGCTAGGTGGGGCGGCGGCACAGATACGCAGTATTTT
CSARWGGGTDTQYF
>TRBJ2-7|TRBD2|TRBV2|many
TGTGCCAGCAGCGAATCAGCCGGGGGGGTTTTTGAGCAGTACTTC
CASSESAGGVFEQYF
>TRBJ1-6|TRBD1|TRBV5-1|.
TGCGCCAGCAGCTTAACACCGCGACAGGGGTCAGATTCACCCCTCCACTTT
CASSLTPRQGSDSPLHF
>TRBJ2-1|.|TRBV5-1|.
TGCGCCAGCAGCTTGGGACAGCTTACAGGACATGAGCAGTTCTTC
CASSLGQLTGHEQFF
>TRBJ2-3|TRBD1|TRBV29-1|many
TGCAGCGTGCAGGGGGCTCGGGCCACAGATACGCAGTATTTT
CSVQGARATDTQYF
>TRBJ2-3|.|TRBV18|.
TGTGCCAGCTCACCAAGAGGGCAGCCTGCAGATACGCAGTATTTT
CASSPRGQPADTQYF
>TRBJ2-6|TRBD2|TRBV20-1|few
TGCAGTGCTAGCGGGAGGGCGAGCTCTGGGGCCAACGTCCTGACTTTC
CSASGRASSGANVLTF
>TRBJ2-5|.|TRBV27|.
TGTGCCAGCAGTTTATCACAGCTAGAGACCCAGTACTTC
CASSLSQLETQYF
>TRBJ2-1|.|TRBV12-5|.
TGTGCTAGTGGTTTGGGACCTAATAACAATGAGCAGTTCTTC
CASGLGPNNNEQFF
>TRBJ2-1|TRBD1|TRBV7-9|few
TGTGCCAGCAGCTCCACAGGGGGCGTATACAATGAGCAGTTCTTC
CASSSTGGVYNEQFF
>TRBJ2-3|.|TRBV6-2/TRBV6-3|few
TGTGCCAGCAGCGCCGCGGGGCGTCTTAGCACAGATACGCAGTATTTT
CASSAAGRLSTDTQYF
>TRBJ1-5|.|TRBV29-1|.
TGCAGCGTTGGGGGGACGGGGTTCGGCAATCAGCCCCAGCATTTT
CSVGGTGFGNQPQHF
>TRBJ2-7|TRBD1|TRBV20-1|few
TGCAGTGCGTTTCGTCAGGGGGCCTACGAGCAGTACTTC
CSAFRQGAYEQYF
>TRBJ2-1|TRBD2|TRBV12-5|.
TGTGCTAGTGGTTTGGTACGGGGGGGACGTGCTAGCTCCTACAATGAGCAGTTCTTC
CASGLVRGGRASSYNEQFF
>TRBJ2-1|.|TRBV14|few
TGTGCCAGCAGCCCCACCAATGTCAATGAGCAGTTCTTC
CASSPTNVNEQFF
>TRBJ1-6|.|TRBV28|few
TGTGCCAGCAGTTCCCATGTGGTCGAGACTAATTCACCCCTCCACTTT
CASSSHVVETNSPLHF
>TRBJ2-7|.|TRBV28|few
TGTGCCAGCAGACTGAGTGGAGCCTACGAGCAGTACTTC
CASRLSGAYEQYF
>TRBJ2-3|.|TRBV10-2|.
TGCGCCAGCAGTTCTCTGGGGGGCGGGAAGACAGATACGCAGTATTTT
CASSSLGGGKTDTQYF
>TRBJ2-4|TRBD2|TRBV7-2|.
TGTGCCAGCAGCTTCTTCGGGGGGGTCGGAAACATTCAGTACTTC
CASSFFGGVGNIQYF
>TRBJ2-3|.|TRBV7-9|.
TGTGCCAGCAGCCTAAGGGCCCGGGGGCAACAAGATACGCAGTATTTT
CASSLRARGQQDTQYF
>TRBJ1-4|.|TRBV12-3/TRBV12-4|.
TGTGCCAGCAGTCTGGACATCAGTGGAGGGAAACTGTTTTTT
CASSLDISGGKLFF
>TRBJ2-2|TRBD2|TRBV28|few
TGTGCCAGCTCGATACTAGCGGCCGGGGAGCTGTTTTTT
CASSILAAGELFF
>TRBJ1-2|.|TRBV9|.
TGTGCCAGCAGCGCGATCCCAGGGATCTCTGGCTACACCTTC
CASSAIPGISGYTF
>TRBJ1-5|.|TRBV9|many
TGTGCCAGCAGCGGCGAGGGGGTTAATCAGCCCCAGCATTTT
CASSGEGVNQPQHF
>TRBJ1-1|.|TRBV5-1|.
TGCGCCAGCAGCTTGGAACCAGGGAACACTGAAGCTTTCTTT
CASSLEPGNTEAFF
>TRBJ1-4|TRBD1|TRBV13|.
TGTGCCAGCAGCAGGACAGGGGGCGCGACTAATGAAAAACTGTTTTTT
CASSRTGGATNEKLFF
>TRBJ1-5|TRBD1|TRBV5-5|few
TGTGCCAGCAGCGCAGACAGGGGGCATCAGCCCCAGCATTTT
CASSADRGHQPQHF
>TRBJ1-2|TRBD1|TRBV20-1|.
TGCAGTGCTCTAAGGACAGGGGGCGAGGGTGGCTACACCTTC
CSALRTGGEGGYTF
>TRBJ2-7|.|TRBV6-5|.
TGTGCCAGCAGGCGCGGGGGCACAGGGAAGGGCTACGAGCAGTACTTC
CASRRGGTGKGYEQYF
>TRBJ2-1|TRBD2|TRBV6-2/TRBV6-3|few
TGTGCCAGCAGAGACTCTAGCGGGAACTCCTACAATGAGCAGTTCTTC
CASRDSSGNSYNEQFF
>TRBJ1-6|TRBD1|TRBV11-2|few
TGTGCCAGCAGCTCCGACAGGGGGAATTCACCCCTCCACTTT
CASSSDRGNSPLHF
>TRBJ1-5|.|TRBV7-2|once
TGTGCCAGCAGCTCACCGGGATCTTCGGGATATAGCAATCAGCCCCAGCATTTT
CASSSPGSSGYSNQPQHF
>TRBJ2-2|TRBD2|TRBV6-1|.
TGTGCCGGGCGGACAGGGACTAGCGGGAGGTCCGGGGAGCTGTTTTTT
CAGRTGTSGRSGELFF
>TRBJ2-4|.|TRBV5-1|.
TGCGCCAGCAGCTTGGGCGAGGGAAGAAACATTCAGTACTTC
CASSLGEGRNIQYF
>TRBJ2-3|TRBD2|TRBV6-1|few
TGTGCCAGCAGACAACCAGGACTAGCGGGCACAGATACGCAGTATTTT
CASRQPGLAGTDTQYF
>TRBJ2-1|.|TRBV20-1|.
TGCAGTGCTAGAGATGTTCGGGAAGCTTACAATGAGCAGTTCTTC
CSARDVREAYNEQFF
>TRBJ2-2|.|TRBV5-4|few
TGTGCCAGCAGCTTGAGGGACATAGACACCGGGGAGCTGTTTTTT
CASSLRDIDTGELFF
>TRBJ2-3|TRBD2|TRBV3-1|.
TGTGCCAGCAGCCGACGTAGCGGGAGTTTCGAAGATACGCAGTATTTT
CASSRRSGSFEDTQYF
>TRBJ2-7|.|TRBV24-1|few
TGTGCCACCAGTGACGGATCGTCCTACGAGCAGTACTTC
CATSDGSSYEQYF
>TRBJ2-5|TRBD2|TRBV28|few
TGTGCCAGCAGCTTTCAGGCTGCAGCGGGAGACCAAGAGACCCAGTACTTC
CASSFQAAAGDQETQYF
>TRBJ1-5|.|TRBV12-3/TRBV12-4|.
TGTGCCAGCAGTTTGGACAGATGGGATAGCAATCAGCCCCAGCATTTT
CASSLDRWDSNQPQHF
>TRBJ1-1|TRBD1|TRBV29-1|.
TGCAGCGTTCCCGGACAGGGAGAAATGTCAGCTTTCTTT
CSVPGQGEMSAFF
>TRBJ2-5|.|TRBV10-1|.
TGCGCCAGCAGTGAGTACTACAGGGAAGCGGAGACCCAGTACTTC
CASSEYYREAETQYF
>TRBJ2-1|.|TRBV2|.
TGTGCCAGCAGTGGTTGGGACTTGTCCTTGATCTCCTACAATGAGCAGTTCTTC
CASSGWDLSLISYNEQFF
>TRBJ2-2|.|TRBV12-3/TRBV12-4|few
TGTGCCAGCAGTTTGATCTGGAACACCGGGGAGCTGTTTTTT
CASSLIWNTGELFF
>TRBJ1-5|.|TRBV19|.
TGTGCCAGTAGGCCCCCTGGGACCGATAGCAATCAGCCCCAGCATTTT
CASRPPGTDSNQPQHF
>TRBJ2-7|TRBD2|TRBV18|.
TGTGCCAGCTCACCACCTGGGATAGCGGGGTCCTACGAGCAGTACTTC
CASSPPGIAGSYEQYF